Sequencing of this TCR beta chain was carried out in a study of T-cell memory formation after mild COVID-19 (dated by TCRdb to the early 2020s). In terms of the full investigation: TCR sequence clusters from the two donors were largely donor specific. The cohort was made up of two young adult volunteers, one female and one male, who were previously healthy. Longitudinal TCRalpha and TCRbeta repertoire sequencing tracked T-cell clones expanding and contracting after mild COVID-19 in two donors. What the study reported, not specific to this receptor: Contracting CD4+ clones appeared mostly in the CM and EM memory subsets, whereas CD8+ clones were enriched in EMRA. Only a couple of mild cases were covered by the study, and larger cohorts that include severe cases with pre-infection samples were considered necessary. SARS-CoV-2 specificity of the second-wave clones peaking on day 37 was not confirmed. Some responding clones were detected in pre-infection memory, suggesting pre-existing cross-reactive memory T cells joined the SARS-CoV-2 response. Clones that contracted from day 15 to 85 showed balanced CD4/CD8 phenotypes, whereas a second wave of clones that expanded from day 15 to 37 leaned towards CD4+.

The CDR3 runs 18 residues from the cysteine to the phenylalanine. Kept here is only the CDR3 DNA, which spans 54 bases and is read in frame from base 1. Trimming removed 6 bases from V and 4 bases from J; the gene matches leave 15 bases unexplained. The sequencer listed for this sample is Illumina NovaSeq 6000. Using 5'RACE with constant-segment primers, TCRalpha and TCRbeta cDNA libraries were constructed, with sample barcodes and unique molecular identifiers added in the process. RNA was extracted from every sample with Trizol reagent. The libraries were amplified in two PCR steps, and the second step added a second sample barcode and Illumina TruSeq adapters. Sequencing of libraries was performed on an Illumina NovaSeq with 2 x 150 bp paired-end reads. The source study handled its data this way. With migec v1.2.7, reads were demultiplexed and then collapsed into UMI-guided consensus sequences. Using mixcr v2.1.11, the UMI consensuses were aligned to TRA and TRB V and J templates and assembled into clonotypes. Clonotypes were classified as expanded or contracted when called significant by both edgeR and NoisET, with noise models trained on biological replicates. For edgeR calls, the cutoffs were a false discovery rate-adjusted p below 0.01 and a log2 fold-change threshold of 1. PCA with hierarchical clustering of max-normalized trajectories of the 1000 most abundant clonotypes was used as exploratory dynamics analysis. Separately sequenced CD4+ and CD8+ repertoires were used to assign the CD4 or CD8 phenotype of responding clones. TCRdb reworked the public reads: Q25 trimming with fastp, MiXCR clone assembly, productive beta chains retained. Rows matching on CDR3 protein sequence are summarized as one entry with the most common DNA and genes. These V and J calls are TCRdb output, not the study's own analysis. Across this sample there are 120,000 or so distinct CDR3 sequences, with roughly 15% seen only once. Approximately 15% of the sample rests with the top ten.

Ficoll-Paque density gradient centrifugation was used to isolate PBMCs. This clonotype occurred a few times. Its specific antigen is unknown. The record has no base qualities; no much larger clone is one base away. What was sequenced was PBMCs or a T cell subset sorted from them (not recorded which). The chain joins TRBV12-3 or TRBV12-4 to TRBJ2-5; 12 bases in the junction line up with TRBD2. The sequence came from an adult woman who had mild COVID-19 (a few samples of this study predate the infection). The sample titles of this study are shuffled in the database, so cell type and time point are left out; the donor was told from shared clones. This receptor carries the CDR3 CASSRRLAGARDPETQYF. The DNA reads TGTGCCAGCAGCAGAAGACTAGCGGGGGCGAGAGACCCAGAGACCCAGTACTTC.